This T cell receptor (beta chain) appears in the sequencing data of a study of CD8+ T cells in alopecia areata. Study-wide background: Treatment of the treated patients consisted of oral tofacitinib, 5 to 10 mg twice daily. Study results and caveats: Lesional tissue from the scalp (especially in alopecia totalis/universalis) showed higher clonality than normal scalp. Normal skin's resident alphabeta T cells are also sequenced in scalp samples.

Of note for this clone: Its antigen is currently unknown.

Described treatment: oral pan-JAK inhibitor, 5-10 mg twice daily. Extracted RNA was reverse transcribed into cDNA, the sequencing template. The repertoire was sequenced with immunoSEQ multiplex PCR; TCRdb's copy has only in-frame clones and lacks some. The top ten clones hold around 5.7% of a sample with 100,000 to 150,000 clones, approximately 57% of them seen once. J lost 7 bases, V lost 2 bases, and 5 bases had no gene match. The CDR3 length is 13 residues. Looked up from germline, CDR1 is ENHRY and CDR2 is SYGVKD. This sequence was found in a human donor with alopecia areata. The source material was CD4+ T cells sorted from blood, sampled at week 4, from a patient treated with tofacitinib. The V and J genes are TRBV10-3 and TRBJ2-7; 7 bases map to TRBD2. The CDR3 region is CAISEREAREQYF. Here the CDR3 DNA reads TGTGCCATCAGTGAGCGGGAGGCCCGAGAGCAGTACTTC.